This T cell receptor beta chain was retrieved from a study of T cells after yellow fever vaccination. In the study overall: Researchers used SMART-Seq v4 Ultra Low Input to prepare fractions that had low cell numbers.

The table lists this clonotype with a few counts. Its target is not known. Regarding the study as a whole: Most primary-vaccination clones reappeared after the booster (about 97% CD4, roughly 90% CD8). Some clonotypes, a small share, were shared between CD4 and CD8 compartments.

Per the germline V gene, CDR1 is MNHEY and CDR2 is SVGAGI. CDR3 length equals 16 residues. V gave up 5 bases and J gave up 1 base; unmatched junction bases: 8. In TCRdb, the 5' RACE reads were re-called with MiXCR into one record per CDR3 protein. The repertoire holds approximately 300,000 distinct CDR3 sequences, roughly a tenth seen once, with approximately 3.3% in the top ten. This receptor was taken from a man between 18 and 35 years old who received the YFV17D yellow fever vaccine. Here the sequenced sample was CD4+ T cells sorted from PBMCs, taken 45 days after the yellow fever booster vaccination. The chain employs TRBV6-5 and TRBJ1-2; 9 nucleotides agree with TRBD1. The CDR3 bases are TGTGCCAGCAGTCGGGAATGGACAGGGGTTAACTATGGCTACACCTTC. Protein sequence: CASSREWTGVNYGYTF.